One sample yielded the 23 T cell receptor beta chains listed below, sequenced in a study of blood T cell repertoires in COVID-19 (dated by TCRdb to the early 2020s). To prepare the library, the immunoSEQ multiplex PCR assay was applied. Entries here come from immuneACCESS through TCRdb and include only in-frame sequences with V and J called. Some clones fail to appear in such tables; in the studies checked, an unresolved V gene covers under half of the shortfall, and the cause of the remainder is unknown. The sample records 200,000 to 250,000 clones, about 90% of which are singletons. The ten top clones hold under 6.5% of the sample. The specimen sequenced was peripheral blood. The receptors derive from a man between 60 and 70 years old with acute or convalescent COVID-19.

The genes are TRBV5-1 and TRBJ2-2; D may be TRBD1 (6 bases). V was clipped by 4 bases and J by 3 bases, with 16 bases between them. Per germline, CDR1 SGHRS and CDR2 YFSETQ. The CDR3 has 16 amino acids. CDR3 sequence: CASSQRIGGDTGELFF. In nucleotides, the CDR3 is TGCGCCAGCAGCCAGCGAATTGGGGGCGACACCGGGGAGCTGTTTTTT.

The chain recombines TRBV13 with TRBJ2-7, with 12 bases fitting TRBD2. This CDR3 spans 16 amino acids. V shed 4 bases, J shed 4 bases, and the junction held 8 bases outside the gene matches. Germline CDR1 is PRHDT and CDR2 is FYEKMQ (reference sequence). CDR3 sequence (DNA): TGTGCCAGCAGCTCTCTAGCGGGAGGGGGTTCATACGAGCAGTACTTC. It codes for CASSSLAGGGSYEQYF.

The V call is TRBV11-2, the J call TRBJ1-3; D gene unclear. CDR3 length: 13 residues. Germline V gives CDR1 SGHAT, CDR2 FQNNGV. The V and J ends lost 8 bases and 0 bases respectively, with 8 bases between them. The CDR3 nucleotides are TGTGCCAGCCGACTAAACTCTGGAAACACCATATATTTT. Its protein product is CASRLNSGNTIYF.

CDR3 amino acids: CAWDTVDRERGEQYF. The DNA for the CDR3 is TGTGCCTGGGATACTGTGGACAGGGAAAGAGGGGAGCAGTACTTC. The rearrangement joins TRBV30 to TRBJ2-7, with TRBD1 matching over 8 bases. Trimming removed 5 bases from V and 7 bases from J; junction bases left unmatched: 16. The germline gives CDR1 GTSNPN, CDR2 SVGIG (reference sequence). This CDR3 comprises 15 residues.

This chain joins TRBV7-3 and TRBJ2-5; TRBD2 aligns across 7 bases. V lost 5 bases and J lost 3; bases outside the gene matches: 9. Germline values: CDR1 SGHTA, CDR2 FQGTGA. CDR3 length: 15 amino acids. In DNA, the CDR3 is TGTGCCAGCAGCCTTTTGGGCGGGAGTAAAGAGACCCAGTACTTC. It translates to CASSLLGGSKETQYF.

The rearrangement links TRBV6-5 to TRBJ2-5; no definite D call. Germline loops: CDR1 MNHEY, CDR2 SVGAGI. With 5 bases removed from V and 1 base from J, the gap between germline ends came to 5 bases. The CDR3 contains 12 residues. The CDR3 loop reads CASSRAQETQYF. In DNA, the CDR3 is TGTGCCAGCAGTCGAGCCCAAGAGACCCAGTACTTC.

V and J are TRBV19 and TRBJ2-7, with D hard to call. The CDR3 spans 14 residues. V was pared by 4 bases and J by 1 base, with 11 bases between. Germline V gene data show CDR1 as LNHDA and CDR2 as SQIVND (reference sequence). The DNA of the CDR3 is TGTGCCAGTAGTACGTCCACGGAGTCCTACGAGCAGTACTTC. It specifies CASSTSTESYEQYF.

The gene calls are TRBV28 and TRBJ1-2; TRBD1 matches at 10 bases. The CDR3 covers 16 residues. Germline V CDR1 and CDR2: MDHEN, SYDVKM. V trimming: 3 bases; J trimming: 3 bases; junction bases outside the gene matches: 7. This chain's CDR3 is CASSLSPGQGYYGYTF. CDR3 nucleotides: TGTGCCAGCAGTTTGTCCCCGGGACAGGGGTACTATGGCTACACCTTC.

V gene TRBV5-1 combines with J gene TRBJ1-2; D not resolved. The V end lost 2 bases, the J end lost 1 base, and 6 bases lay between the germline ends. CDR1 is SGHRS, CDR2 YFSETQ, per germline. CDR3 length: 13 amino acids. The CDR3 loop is CASSFQNNYGYTF. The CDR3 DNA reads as TGCGCCAGCAGCTTCCAGAATAACTATGGCTACACCTTC.

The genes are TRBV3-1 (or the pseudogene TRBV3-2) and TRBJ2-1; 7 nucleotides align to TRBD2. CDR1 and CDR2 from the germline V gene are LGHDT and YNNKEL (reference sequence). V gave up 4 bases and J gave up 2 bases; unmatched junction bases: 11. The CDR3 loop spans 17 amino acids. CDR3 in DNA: TGTGCCAGCAGCCTCACGGGGTCTAGCGGTCCCTACAATGAGCAGTTCTTC. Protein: CASSLTGSSGPYNEQFF.

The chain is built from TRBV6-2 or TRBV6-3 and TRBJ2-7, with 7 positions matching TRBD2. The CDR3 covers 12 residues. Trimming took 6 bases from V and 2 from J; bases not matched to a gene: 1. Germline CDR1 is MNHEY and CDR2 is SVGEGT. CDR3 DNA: TGTGCCAGCAGCCGGGGGGCCTACGAGCAGTACTTC. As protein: CASSRGAYEQYF.

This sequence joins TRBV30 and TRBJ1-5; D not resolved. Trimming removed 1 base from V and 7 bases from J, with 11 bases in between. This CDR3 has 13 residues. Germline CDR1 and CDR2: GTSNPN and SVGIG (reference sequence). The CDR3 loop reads CAWSGAGGQPQHF. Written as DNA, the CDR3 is TGTGCCTGGAGTGGAGCCGGCGGGCAGCCCCAGCATTTT.

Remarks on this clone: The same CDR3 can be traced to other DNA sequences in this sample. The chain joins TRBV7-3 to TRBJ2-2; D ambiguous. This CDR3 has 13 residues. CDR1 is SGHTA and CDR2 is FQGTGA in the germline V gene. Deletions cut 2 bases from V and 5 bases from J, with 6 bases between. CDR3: CASSLSRTGELFF. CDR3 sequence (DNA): TGTGCCAGCAGCTTATCGAGGACCGGGGAGCTGTTTTTT.

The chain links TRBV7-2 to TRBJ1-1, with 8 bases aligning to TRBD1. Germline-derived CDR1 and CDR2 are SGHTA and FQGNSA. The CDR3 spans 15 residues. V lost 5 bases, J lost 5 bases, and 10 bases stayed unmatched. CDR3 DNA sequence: TGTGCCAGCAGCGCCAGGGGGCCATTGGGGACTGAAGCTTTCTTT. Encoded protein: CASSARGPLGTEAFF.

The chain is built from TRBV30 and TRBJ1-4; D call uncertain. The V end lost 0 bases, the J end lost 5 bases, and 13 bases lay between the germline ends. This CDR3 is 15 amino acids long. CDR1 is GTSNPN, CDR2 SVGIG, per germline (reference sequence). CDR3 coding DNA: TGTGCCTGGAGTGTGCCCAGAACTAACAATGAAAAACTGTTTTTT. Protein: CAWSVPRTNNEKLFF.

The CDR3 DNA reads as TGTGCCTGGGCCCCAGAAAACTATGGCTACACCTTC. This encodes CAWAPENYGYTF. The genes are TRBV30 and TRBJ1-2; D is unclear. Germline lookup yields CDR1 GTSNPN and CDR2 SVGIG (reference sequence). The CDR3 loop spans 12 amino acids. V lost 5 bases to trimming and J lost 2 bases, with 9 bases between them.

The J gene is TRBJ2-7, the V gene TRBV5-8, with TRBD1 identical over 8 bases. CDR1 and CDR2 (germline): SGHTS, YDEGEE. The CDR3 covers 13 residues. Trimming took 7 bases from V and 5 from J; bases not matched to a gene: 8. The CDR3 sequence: CASVRQGSHEQYF. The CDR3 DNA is TGTGCCAGCGTCCGACAGGGGTCCCACGAGCAGTACTTC.

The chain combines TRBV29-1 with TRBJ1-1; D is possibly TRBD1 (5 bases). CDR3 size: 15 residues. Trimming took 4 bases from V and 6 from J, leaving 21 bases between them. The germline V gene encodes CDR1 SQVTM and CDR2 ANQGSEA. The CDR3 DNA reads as TGCAGCGTTGGTGCGCCCAAGGCCAGGGCCCCTGAAGCTTTCTTT. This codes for CSVGAPKARAPEAFF.

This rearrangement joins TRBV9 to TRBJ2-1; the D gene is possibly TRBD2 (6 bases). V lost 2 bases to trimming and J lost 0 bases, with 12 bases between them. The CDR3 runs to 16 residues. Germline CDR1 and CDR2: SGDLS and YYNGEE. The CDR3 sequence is CASSVTGTLSYNEQFF. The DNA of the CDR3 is TGTGCCAGCAGCGTCACCGGGACTCTCTCCTACAATGAGCAGTTCTTC.

The CDR3 is CSDGTGGRLYNEQFF. The CDR3 DNA reads TGCAGCGACGGGACTGGCGGGAGGTTATACAATGAGCAGTTCTTC. This sequence joins TRBV29-1 and TRBJ2-1, with TRBD2 matching over 8 bases. The CDR3 has 15 amino acids. Per the germline V gene, CDR1 is SQVTM and CDR2 is ANQGSEA. J gave up 4 bases and V 7 bases, and 12 bases lay outside the gene matches.

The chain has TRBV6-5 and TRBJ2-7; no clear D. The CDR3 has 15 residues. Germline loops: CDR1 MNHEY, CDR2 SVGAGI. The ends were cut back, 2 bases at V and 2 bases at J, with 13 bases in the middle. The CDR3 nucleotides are TGTGCCAGCAGTTACGACAACAACCCACCCTACGAGCAGTACTTC. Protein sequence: CASSYDNNPPYEQYF.

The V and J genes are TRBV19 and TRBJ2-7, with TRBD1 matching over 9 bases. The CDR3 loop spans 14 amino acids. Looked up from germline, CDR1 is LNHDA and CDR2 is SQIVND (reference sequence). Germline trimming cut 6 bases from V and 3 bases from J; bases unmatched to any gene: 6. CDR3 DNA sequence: TGTGCCAGTAGCCAACAGGGGGCTTACTACGAGCAGTACTTC. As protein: CASSQQGAYYEQYF.

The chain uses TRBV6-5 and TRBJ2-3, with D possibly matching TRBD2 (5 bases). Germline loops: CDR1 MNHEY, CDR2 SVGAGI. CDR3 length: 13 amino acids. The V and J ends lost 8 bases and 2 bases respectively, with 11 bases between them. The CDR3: CASASGFTDTQYF. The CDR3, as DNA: TGTGCCAGCGCGAGCGGATTCACAGATACGCAGTATTTT.